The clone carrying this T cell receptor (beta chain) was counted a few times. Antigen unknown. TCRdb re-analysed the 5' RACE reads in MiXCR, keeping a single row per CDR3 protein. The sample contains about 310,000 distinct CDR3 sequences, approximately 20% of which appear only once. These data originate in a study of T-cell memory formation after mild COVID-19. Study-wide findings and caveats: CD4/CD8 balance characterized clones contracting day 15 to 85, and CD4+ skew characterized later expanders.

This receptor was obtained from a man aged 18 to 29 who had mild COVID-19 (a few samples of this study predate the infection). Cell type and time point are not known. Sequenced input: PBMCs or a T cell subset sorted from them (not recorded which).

CDR3 coding DNA: TGTGCCAGCAGTTCCGCAGAACCCTACAATGAGCAGTTCTTC. Encoded protein: CASSSAEPYNEQFF. The rearrangement uses TRBV27 and TRBJ2-1; no clear D. CDR1 is MNHEY and CDR2 is SMNVEV in the germline V gene (reference sequence). V shed 4 bases and J shed 2 bases, with 9 bases lying between them. The CDR3 covers 14 residues.